This T cell receptor beta chain comes out of a study of blood T cell repertoires in COVID-19. Study background: There were acute and convalescent COVID-19 samples, and they came from the United States, Italy and Spain. The cDNA or gDNA used as material had been derived from T cells, B-cell-depleted T cells, or PBMCs.

From germline, CDR1 is MDHEN and CDR2 SYDVKM. This CDR3 is built from 12 residues. V was clipped by 2 bases and J by 3 bases, with 4 bases between them. In the authors' methods: Cell counts per sample came from amplifying reference gene primers. Sequencing was performed with immunoSEQ multiplex PCR; in TCRdb, only in-frame clones are kept and a portion is missing. D and trimming come from the DNA, and the V and J calls and clone size come from that table. The repertoire holds some 280,000 clones, approximately 90% seen once, with under 3.5% in the top ten. V usage is TRBV28 and J usage is TRBJ1-2, with unresolved D. The source is a woman younger than 45 with active or convalescent COVID-19. Sequenced input: peripheral blood. CDR3 in DNA: TGTGCCAGCAGTTTAGCAGACTATGGCTACACCTTC. It codes for CASSLADYGYTF.